Included here is one T cell receptor (beta chain) sequence, with context. This specimen comes from a study of Tregs in tolerant kidney transplant recipients. Data came from immunoSEQ multiplex PCR; TCRdb stores just in-frame clones and leaves some out. This sample's table reports about 30,000 clones. Here the sequenced sample was CD8+ T cells from blood, taken before the transplant. This TCR derives from a human donor who received a combined kidney and bone marrow transplant.

The sequenced CDR3 bases are TGTGCCAGCAGCTTGGTGGGACAGCGCGAG. It is translated as CASSLVGQRE. The whole CDR3 sequence is CASSLVGQREQYF. The chain couples TRBV5-6 to TRBJ2-7; 7 nucleotides match TRBD1. The read stops 3 residues short of the end of the CDR3; the missing end is completed from the germline J gene. In germline, CDR1 is SGHDT, CDR2 YYEEEE. The CDR3 has 13 residues. The V gene end was trimmed by 0 bases and the J gene end by 6 bases; junction bases not matched to a gene: 3.